This TCR beta chain was profiled in a study of blood T cells in healthy people across ages. Germline CDR1 reads ENHRY; CDR2 reads SYGVKD. CDR3 length: 14 residues. Between the trimmed V and J ends, which lost 0 bases and 6 bases, there was a span of 8 bases. A second roughly 6 to 12 cycle PCR used barcoded and J-beta primers. TCRdb called the 5' RACE reads again in MiXCR, with one record for every CDR3 protein. There are 1.2 million to 1.5 million distinct CDR3 sequences in the sample; 42% occur only once, and roughly 7.9% lies in the top ten. The chain links TRBV10-3 to TRBJ2-2; a possible D gene is TRBD1 (6 bases). Material for sequencing was blood. The TCR was taken from a woman under 30 in good health. The CDR3 nucleotides are TGTGCCATCAGTGAGTCTGGGGGCGCCGGGGAGCTGTTTTTT. It encodes CAISESGGAGELFF.